These T cell receptor beta chains were read from a single sample in a study of cytomegalovirus exposure and HLA in healthy donors. Assay used: immunoSEQ multiplex PCR; TCRdb lists only in-frame clones, some missing. The sample holds some 180,000 clones, 80% seen once. The material sequenced was PBMCs. The receptors were sampled from a woman under 40 in good health and CMV-seronegative. The CDR3 runs from the conserved cysteine through the conserved F or W. D genes are given only for firm matches. Clone sizes are given selectively: once, few, many, or a class where the clone is expanded.

j_gene	d_gene	len	v_gene	abundance	CDR3aa	CDR3nt
TRBJ2-3	TRBD2	14	TRBV5-4	-	CASSLGWGGDTQYF	TGTGCCAGCAGCCTGGGTTGGGGGGGAGATACGCAGTATTTT
TRBJ1-1	TRBD1	14	TRBV5-1	-	CASSKGQGNTEAFF	TGCGCCAGCAGCAAGGGACAGGGCAACACTGAAGCTTTCTTT
TRBJ1-6	TRBD1	18	TRBV6-1	-	CASSERETGSSYNSPLHF	TGTGCCAGCAGTGAAAGGGAGACAGGGAGCTCCTATAATTCACCCCTCCACTTT
TRBJ2-1	TRBD2	18	TRBV9	-	CASSVGPREASGYNEQFF	TGTGCCAGCAGCGTAGGCCCCAGGGAGGCTAGCGGGTACAATGAGCAGTTCTTC
TRBJ2-3	-	16	TRBV4-1	-	CASSQDGSAGADTQYF	TGCGCCAGCAGCCAAGATGGGAGCGCCGGGGCAGATACGCAGTATTTT
TRBJ1-2	TRBD1	15	TRBV9	-	CASSRTSTGDYGYTF	TGTGCCAGCAGCCGAACCTCGACAGGGGACTATGGCTACACCTTC
TRBJ1-4	-	18	TRBV4-3	-	CASSPRTTGVATNEKLFF	TGCGCCAGCAGCCCAAGAACAACAGGTGTTGCAACTAATGAAAAACTGTTTTTT
TRBJ2-1	TRBD2	15	TRBV5-4	once	CASSFGGAVYNEQFF	TGTGCCAGCAGCTTCGGGGGGGCGGTCTACAATGAGCAGTTCTTC
TRBJ2-3	-	15	TRBV6-6	-	CASSYSEAPGHTQYF	TGTGCCAGCAGTTACTCGGAGGCGCCCGGGCATACGCAGTATTTT
TRBJ1-1	-	13	TRBV6-1	-	CASRETVNTEAFF	TGTGCCAGCAGGGAGACAGTGAACACTGAAGCTTTCTTT
TRBJ2-7	TRBD1	17	TRBV7-6	-	CASSLAVVTGSSYEQYF	TGTGCCAGCAGCTTAGCGGTTGTGACAGGGAGCTCCTACGAGCAGTACTTC
TRBJ2-3	-	15	TRBV27	-	CASSLGRYSTDTQYF	TGTGCCAGCAGTTTGGGCAGATATAGCACAGATACGCAGTATTTT
TRBJ1-5	TRBD1	15	TRBV15	once	CATSRRGQGTQPQHF	TGTGCCACCAGCAGACGAGGACAGGGTACTCAGCCCCAGCATTTT
TRBJ2-2	-	15	TRBV5-1	-	CASSLGATNTGELFF	TGCGCCAGCAGCTTGGGGGCTACGAACACCGGGGAGCTGTTTTTT